This T cell receptor (beta chain) was sequenced for a study of cytomegalovirus exposure and HLA in healthy donors. As regards this clone: The antigen remains unidentified.

Whole-study findings and limits: With high specificity and sensitivity, the classifier reportedly diagnosed cytomegalovirus status.

Researchers ran the PCR with 60 Vbeta and 13 Jbeta primers. The table came from immunoSEQ multiplex PCR; TCRdb's copy has only in-frame clones and leaves some out. The table has roughly 120,000 clones, roughly 74% seen once. The CDR3 has 11 amino acids. The germline V and J ends were trimmed by 4 bases and 4 bases, with 4 bases remaining between them. Germline lookup yields CDR1 SEHNR and CDR2 FQNEAQ (reference sequence). This clonotype was obtained from a man between 35 and 55 years old in good health and CMV-seronegative. The V call is TRBV7-9, the J call TRBJ2-5; no clear D. Input material: PBMCs. For the CDR3, the DNA is TGTGCCAGCAGCTCCGTAGAGACCCAGTACTTC. Translated: CASSSVETQYF.